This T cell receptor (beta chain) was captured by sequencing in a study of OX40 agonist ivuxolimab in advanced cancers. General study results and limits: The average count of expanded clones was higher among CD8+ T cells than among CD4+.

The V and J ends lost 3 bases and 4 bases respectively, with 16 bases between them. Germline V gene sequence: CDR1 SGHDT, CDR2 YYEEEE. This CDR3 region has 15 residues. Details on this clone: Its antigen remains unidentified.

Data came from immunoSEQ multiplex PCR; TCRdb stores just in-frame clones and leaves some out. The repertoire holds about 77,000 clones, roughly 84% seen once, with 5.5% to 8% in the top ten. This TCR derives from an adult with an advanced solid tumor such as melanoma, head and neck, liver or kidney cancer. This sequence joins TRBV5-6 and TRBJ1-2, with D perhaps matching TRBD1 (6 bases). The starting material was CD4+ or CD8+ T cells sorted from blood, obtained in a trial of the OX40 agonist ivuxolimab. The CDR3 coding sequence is TGTGCCAGCAGCTCCCGACAGGCATTTCGCTATGGCTACACCTTC. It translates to CASSSRQAFRYGYTF. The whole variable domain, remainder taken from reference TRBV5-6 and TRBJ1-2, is DAGVTQSPTHLIKTRGQQVTLRCSPKSGHDTVSWYQQALGQGPQFIFQYYEEEERQRGNFPDRFSGHQFPNYSSELNVNALLLGDSALYLCASSSRQAFRYGYTFGSGTRLTVV.